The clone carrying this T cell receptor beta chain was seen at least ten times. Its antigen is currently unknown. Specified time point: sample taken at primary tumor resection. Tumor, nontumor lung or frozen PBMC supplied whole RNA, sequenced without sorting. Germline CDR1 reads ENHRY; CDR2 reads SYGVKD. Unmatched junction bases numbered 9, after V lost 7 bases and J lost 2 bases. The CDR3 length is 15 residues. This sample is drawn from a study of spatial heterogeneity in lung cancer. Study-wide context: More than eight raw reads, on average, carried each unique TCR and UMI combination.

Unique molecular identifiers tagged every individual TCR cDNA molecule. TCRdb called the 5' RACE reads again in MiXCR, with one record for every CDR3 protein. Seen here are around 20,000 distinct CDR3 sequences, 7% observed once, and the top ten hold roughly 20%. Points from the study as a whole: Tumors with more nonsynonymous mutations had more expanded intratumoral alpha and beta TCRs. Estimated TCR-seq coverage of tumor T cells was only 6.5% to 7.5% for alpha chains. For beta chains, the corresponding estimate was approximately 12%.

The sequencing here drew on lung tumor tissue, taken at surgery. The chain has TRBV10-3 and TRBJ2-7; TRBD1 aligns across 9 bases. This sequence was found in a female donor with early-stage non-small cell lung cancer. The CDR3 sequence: CAIKRFNRGPYEQYF. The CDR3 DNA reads TGTGCCATCAAACGATTTAACAGGGGGCCCTACGAGCAGTACTTC.